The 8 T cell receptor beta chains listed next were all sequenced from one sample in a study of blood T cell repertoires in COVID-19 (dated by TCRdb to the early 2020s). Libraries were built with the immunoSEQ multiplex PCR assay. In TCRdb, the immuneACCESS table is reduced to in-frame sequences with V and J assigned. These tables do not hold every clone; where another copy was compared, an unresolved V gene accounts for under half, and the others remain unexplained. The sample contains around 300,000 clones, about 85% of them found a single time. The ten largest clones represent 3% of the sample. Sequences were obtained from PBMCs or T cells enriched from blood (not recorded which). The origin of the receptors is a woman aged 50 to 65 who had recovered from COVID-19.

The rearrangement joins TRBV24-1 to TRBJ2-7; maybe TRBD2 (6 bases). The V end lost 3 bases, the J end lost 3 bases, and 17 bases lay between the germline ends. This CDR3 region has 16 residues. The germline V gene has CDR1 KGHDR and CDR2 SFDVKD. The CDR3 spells CATSDSRSSVYYEQYF. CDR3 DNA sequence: TGTGCCACCAGTGATAGTAGGTCTAGCGTTTACTACGAGCAGTACTTC.

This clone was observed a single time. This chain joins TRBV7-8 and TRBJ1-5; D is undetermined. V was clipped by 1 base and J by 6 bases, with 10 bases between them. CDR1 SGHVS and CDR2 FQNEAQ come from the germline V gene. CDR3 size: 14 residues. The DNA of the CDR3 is TGTGCCAGCAGCTTAGTCGGAGGGTTTCAGCCCCAGCATTTT. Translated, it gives CASSLVGGFQPQHF.

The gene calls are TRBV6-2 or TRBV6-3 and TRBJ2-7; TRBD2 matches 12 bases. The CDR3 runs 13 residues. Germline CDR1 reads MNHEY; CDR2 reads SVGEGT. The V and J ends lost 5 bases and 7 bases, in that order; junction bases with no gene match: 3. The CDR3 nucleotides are TGTGCCAGCAGTCCCGGACTAGCGGGGGAGCAGTACTTC. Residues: CASSPGLAGEQYF.

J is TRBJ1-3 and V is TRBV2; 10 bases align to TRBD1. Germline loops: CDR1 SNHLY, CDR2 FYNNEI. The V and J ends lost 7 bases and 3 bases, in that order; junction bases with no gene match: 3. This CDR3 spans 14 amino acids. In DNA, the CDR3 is TGTGCCAGCAAACGGGACAGGGGTGGAAACACCATATATTTT. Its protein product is CASKRDRGGNTIYF. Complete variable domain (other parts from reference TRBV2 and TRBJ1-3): EPEVTQTPSHQVTQMGQEVILRCVPISNHLYFYWYRQILGQKVEFLVSFYNNEISEKSEIFDDQFSVERPDGSNFTLKIRSTKLEDSAMYFCASKRDRGGNTIYFGEGSWLTVV.

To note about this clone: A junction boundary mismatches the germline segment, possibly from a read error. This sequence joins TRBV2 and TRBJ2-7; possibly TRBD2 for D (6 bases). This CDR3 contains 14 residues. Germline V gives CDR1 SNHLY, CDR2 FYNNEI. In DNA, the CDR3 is TGTGCCAGCAGTGTAAGCGGGCCCTCCTCCGAGCAGTACTTC. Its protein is CASSVSGPSSEQYF.

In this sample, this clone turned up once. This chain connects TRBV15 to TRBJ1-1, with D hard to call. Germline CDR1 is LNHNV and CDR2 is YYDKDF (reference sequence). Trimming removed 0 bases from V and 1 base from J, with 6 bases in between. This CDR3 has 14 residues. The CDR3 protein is CATSRDSTNTEAFF. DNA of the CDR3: TGTGCCACCAGCAGAGATTCTACGAACACTGAAGCTTTCTTT. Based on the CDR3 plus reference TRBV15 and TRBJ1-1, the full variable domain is DAMVIQNPRYQVTQFGKPVTLSCSQTLNHNVMYWYQQKSSQAPKLLFHYYDKDFNNEADTPDNFQSRRPNTSFCFLDIRSPGLGDTAMYLCATSRDSTNTEAFFGQGTRLTVV.

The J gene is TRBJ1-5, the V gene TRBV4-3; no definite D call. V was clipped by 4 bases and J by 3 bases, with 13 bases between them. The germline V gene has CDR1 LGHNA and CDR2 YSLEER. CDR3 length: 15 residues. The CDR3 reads CASSPRGGNNQPQHF. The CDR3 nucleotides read TGCGCCAGCAGCCCCCGAGGAGGGAACAATCAGCCCCAGCATTTT.

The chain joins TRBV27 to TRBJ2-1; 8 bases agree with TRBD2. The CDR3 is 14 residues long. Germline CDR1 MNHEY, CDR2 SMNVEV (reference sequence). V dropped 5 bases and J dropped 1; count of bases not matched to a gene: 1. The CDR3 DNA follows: TGTGCCAGCAGTAGCGGGAGTTCCTACAATGAGCAGTTCTTC. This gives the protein CASSSGSSYNEQFF.